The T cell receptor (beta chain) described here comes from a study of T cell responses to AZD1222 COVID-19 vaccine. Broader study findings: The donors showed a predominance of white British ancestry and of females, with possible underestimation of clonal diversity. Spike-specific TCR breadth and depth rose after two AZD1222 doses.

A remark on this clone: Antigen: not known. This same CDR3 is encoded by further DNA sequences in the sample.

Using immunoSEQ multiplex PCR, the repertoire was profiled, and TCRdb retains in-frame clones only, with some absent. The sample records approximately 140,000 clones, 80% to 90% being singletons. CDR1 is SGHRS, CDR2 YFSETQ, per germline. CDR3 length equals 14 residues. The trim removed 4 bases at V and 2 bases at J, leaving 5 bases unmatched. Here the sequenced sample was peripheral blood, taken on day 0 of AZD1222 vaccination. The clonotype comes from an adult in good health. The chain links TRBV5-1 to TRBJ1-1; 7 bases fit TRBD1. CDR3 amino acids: CASSPGTANTEAFF. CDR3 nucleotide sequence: TGCGCCAGCAGCCCGGGGACAGCTAACACTGAAGCTTTCTTT.